This is a list of T cell receptor beta chains from one sample in a study of T cell repertoires in cytomegalovirus infection. Each CDR3 protein gets one entry after TCRdb re-called the reads with MiXCR. The table includes tens of thousands of distinct CDR3 sequences, approximately 42% detected once. These receptors have no known antigen. Sequencing was performed on CD8+ T cells from cultured PBMCs, taken from culture after CMV antigen stimulation. These receptors were collected from a human donor in good health (CMV status not recorded). Some clones in this sample may be carry-over from other donors' samples. CDR3s include the opening cysteine and the closing phenylalanine or tryptophan. The order of the fields is J gene, clone size, V gene, D gene, CDR3 DNA, CDR3 protein. The D gene is left open where the match is weak. Clone size is shown for a subset of rows, as once, few, many or a class of expanded clone.

j_call: TRBJ1-2; clone_size: many; v_call: TRBV7-9; d_call: NA; cdr3_nt: TGTGCCAGCAGACACGGTGGGAGGAAGAACTATGGCTACACCTTC; cdr3_aa: CASRHGGRKNYGYTF
j_call: TRBJ2-5; clone_size: NA; v_call: TRBV6-1; d_call: NA; cdr3_nt: TGTGCCAGCAGTGAAGACGGTAGCGGCCCGCTGGGGACCCAGTACTTC; cdr3_aa: CASSEDGSGPLGTQYF
j_call: TRBJ1-2; clone_size: NA; v_call: TRBV12-3/TRBV12-4; d_call: NA; cdr3_nt: TGTGCCAGCAGTCCCGACGTCGGGGGGCAGATTTATGGCTACACCTTC; cdr3_aa: CASSPDVGGQIYGYTF
j_call: TRBJ1-4; clone_size: NA; v_call: TRBV27; d_call: TRBD1; cdr3_nt: TGTGCCAGCAGTATCTCAAAGGGGGCGCAAGAAAAACTGTTTTTT; cdr3_aa: CASSISKGAQEKLFF
j_call: TRBJ2-5; clone_size: NA; v_call: TRBV5-4; d_call: NA; cdr3_nt: TGTGCCAGCAAATTGGGAATAGGGATCCAAGAGACCCAGTACTTC; cdr3_aa: CASKLGIGIQETQYF
j_call: TRBJ1-1; clone_size: NA; v_call: TRBV7-9; d_call: NA; cdr3_nt: TGTGCCAGCAGCTTTGGACATTATAGTTTGAACACTGAAGCTTTCTTT; cdr3_aa: CASSFGHYSLNTEAFF
j_call: TRBJ2-7; clone_size: NA; v_call: TRBV11-1; d_call: TRBD1; cdr3_nt: TGTGCCAGCGGACCGGGACAGCTCTCCTACGAGCAGTACTTC; cdr3_aa: CASGPGQLSYEQYF
j_call: TRBJ2-5; clone_size: NA; v_call: TRBV7-8; d_call: NA; cdr3_nt: TGTGCCAGCAGCTTAGGGGGGGCGGTCGGGGAGACCCAGTACTTC; cdr3_aa: CASSLGGAVGETQYF
j_call: TRBJ2-5; clone_size: NA; v_call: TRBV5-3; d_call: NA; cdr3_nt: TGTGCCAGCAGCTATCCGGGTGGGGTGGGGGAGACCCAGTACTTC; cdr3_aa: CASSYPGGVGETQYF
j_call: TRBJ2-7; clone_size: many; v_call: TRBV20-1; d_call: NA; cdr3_nt: TGCAGTGCTAGAGACGGCTACTCCTACGAGCAGTACTTC; cdr3_aa: CSARDGYSYEQYF
j_call: TRBJ1-3; clone_size: few; v_call: TRBV4-1; d_call: NA; cdr3_nt: TGCGCCAGCAGCCCGATCGGGTCGGGGTCCTCTGGAAACACCATATATTTT; cdr3_aa: CASSPIGSGSSGNTIYF
j_call: TRBJ2-1; clone_size: NA; v_call: TRBV6-1; d_call: NA; cdr3_nt: TGTGCCAGCAGTGAACGAACACCAAGCTACAATGAGCAGTTCTTC; cdr3_aa: CASSERTPSYNEQFF
j_call: TRBJ2-3; clone_size: NA; v_call: TRBV27; d_call: TRBD2; cdr3_nt: TGTGCCAGCACGGGGGGACGCACAGATACGCAGTATTTT; cdr3_aa: CASTGGRTDTQYF
j_call: TRBJ1-2; clone_size: NA; v_call: TRBV7-8; d_call: NA; cdr3_nt: TGTGCCAGCAGCTTAGGGGGGACGGATGGCTACACCTTC; cdr3_aa: CASSLGGTDGYTF
j_call: TRBJ2-3; clone_size: NA; v_call: TRBV6-2/TRBV6-3; d_call: NA; cdr3_nt: TGTGCCAGCAGTTACCCACCAAGTGACAGCTTGGTCGGCGCAGATACGCAGTATTTT; cdr3_aa: CASSYPPSDSLVGADTQYF
j_call: TRBJ2-3; clone_size: NA; v_call: TRBV9; d_call: NA; cdr3_nt: TGTGCCAGCAGAGGCGAATCTAGCACAGATACGCAGTATTTT; cdr3_aa: CASRGESSTDTQYF
j_call: TRBJ1-5; clone_size: NA; v_call: TRBV11-2; d_call: NA; cdr3_nt: TGTGCCAGCAGCTTAGCTTCGGGGCGTCATTGGCCCCAGCATTTT; cdr3_aa: CASSLASGRHWPQHF
j_call: TRBJ2-1; clone_size: NA; v_call: TRBV19; d_call: TRBD2; cdr3_nt: TGTGCCAGTAGCCGAAACCCCTATAGCGGGGGATTGTACAATGAGCAGTTCTTC; cdr3_aa: CASSRNPYSGGLYNEQFF
j_call: TRBJ2-5; clone_size: NA; v_call: TRBV7-6; d_call: NA; cdr3_nt: TGTGCCAGCAGCTTCTGGACGTACCAAGAGACCCAGTACTTC; cdr3_aa: CASSFWTYQETQYF
j_call: TRBJ1-4; clone_size: NA; v_call: TRBV5-6; d_call: TRBD1; cdr3_nt: TGTGCCAGCAGCCCGGGACAGGGCGAAAAACTGTTTTTT; cdr3_aa: CASSPGQGEKLFF
j_call: TRBJ2-7; clone_size: few; v_call: TRBV7-6; d_call: NA; cdr3_nt: TGTGCCAGCAGCTTAGGGACGGTTCCCTACGAGCAGTACTTC; cdr3_aa: CASSLGTVPYEQYF
j_call: TRBJ2-7; clone_size: NA; v_call: TRBV7-9; d_call: NA; cdr3_nt: TGTGCCAGCAGCATCAAGCCCTACGAGCAGTACTTC; cdr3_aa: CASSIKPYEQYF
j_call: TRBJ2-7; clone_size: once; v_call: TRBV10-3; d_call: NA; cdr3_nt: TGTGCCATTATAAACGATAGCGCGATGACTGACGAGCAGTACTTC; cdr3_aa: CAIINDSAMTDEQYF
j_call: TRBJ2-5; clone_size: few; v_call: TRBV7-8; d_call: TRBD2; cdr3_nt: TGTGCCAGCAGCTTCACCAAACCGTGGCGAGCGGGGGGGCGGGAGACCCAGTACTTC; cdr3_aa: CASSFTKPWRAGGRETQYF
j_call: TRBJ1-6; clone_size: NA; v_call: TRBV2; d_call: NA; cdr3_nt: TGTGCCAGCAGTGAACCAGATAATTCACCCCTCCACTTT; cdr3_aa: CASSEPDNSPLHF
j_call: TRBJ1-4; clone_size: NA; v_call: TRBV12-3/TRBV12-4; d_call: NA; cdr3_nt: TGTGCCAGCAGCCCGGGACAATCCGGAGAAAAACTGTTTTTT; cdr3_aa: CASSPGQSGEKLFF
j_call: TRBJ1-5; clone_size: few; v_call: TRBV6-5; d_call: TRBD1; cdr3_nt: TGTGCCAGCAGTTACTCTGGACAGGGCAATCAGCCCCAGCATTTT; cdr3_aa: CASSYSGQGNQPQHF
j_call: TRBJ2-7; clone_size: NA; v_call: TRBV4-1; d_call: NA; cdr3_nt: TGCGCCAGCAGCCCTTCCGGGGCCCCCTACGAGCAGTACTTC; cdr3_aa: CASSPSGAPYEQYF
j_call: TRBJ2-3; clone_size: few; v_call: TRBV7-9; d_call: TRBD2; cdr3_nt: TGTGCCAGCAGCTTATGGAGCGGGGGCACAGAGAAGACAGATACGCAGTATTTT; cdr3_aa: CASSLWSGGTEKTDTQYF
j_call: TRBJ2-1; clone_size: NA; v_call: TRBV6-5; d_call: TRBD2; cdr3_nt: TGTGCCAGCAGTTACTCGACTAGCGGCTCCTACAATGAGCAGTTCTTC; cdr3_aa: CASSYSTSGSYNEQFF
j_call: TRBJ1-5; clone_size: NA; v_call: TRBV6-1; d_call: NA; cdr3_nt: TGTGCCAGCAGTTACCCCGGGACAAATCAGCCCCAGCATTTT; cdr3_aa: CASSYPGTNQPQHF
j_call: TRBJ2-7; clone_size: NA; v_call: TRBV7-4; d_call: TRBD2; cdr3_nt: TGTGCCAGCAGCCCACCACCGGGGGGAGGGGCCCCACCGCCCTACGAGCAGTACTTC; cdr3_aa: CASSPPPGGGAPPPYEQYF
j_call: TRBJ2-1; clone_size: many; v_call: TRBV7-9; d_call: NA; cdr3_nt: TGTGCCAGCAGCCCCCCCACCGGGGGCTTCTACAATGAGCAGTTCTTC; cdr3_aa: CASSPPTGGFYNEQFF
j_call: TRBJ2-2; clone_size: many; v_call: TRBV6-1; d_call: TRBD2; cdr3_nt: TGTGCCAGCAGTGTTGAGGCGGGGGGGCCCGCCGGGGAGCTGTTTTTT; cdr3_aa: CASSVEAGGPAGELFF
j_call: TRBJ1-5; clone_size: few; v_call: TRBV19; d_call: NA; cdr3_nt: TGTGCCAGTAGTCTCCAGGGCAATCAGCCCCAGCATTTT; cdr3_aa: CASSLQGNQPQHF
j_call: TRBJ2-2; clone_size: NA; v_call: TRBV6-5; d_call: NA; cdr3_nt: TGTGCCAGCAGTCAGTTTGATGAACCGAACACCGGGGAGCTGTTTTTT; cdr3_aa: CASSQFDEPNTGELFF
j_call: TRBJ2-5; clone_size: NA; v_call: TRBV2; d_call: NA; cdr3_nt: TGTGCCAGCAGTGAAGGGCAGGGAATGGAGACCCAGTACTTC; cdr3_aa: CASSEGQGMETQYF
j_call: TRBJ1-5; clone_size: NA; v_call: TRBV7-1; d_call: TRBD1; cdr3_nt: TGTGCCAGCAGCAATGGACAGGTTAGCAATCAGCCCCAGCATTTT; cdr3_aa: CASSNGQVSNQPQHF
j_call: TRBJ1-2; clone_size: few; v_call: TRBV28; d_call: NA; cdr3_nt: TGTGCCAGCAGCTACGACAATCTCTATGGCTACACCTTC; cdr3_aa: CASSYDNLYGYTF
j_call: TRBJ2-5; clone_size: many; v_call: TRBV7-6; d_call: NA; cdr3_nt: TGTGCCAGCAGCTTAGCCTGGGGGTTACAAGAGACCCAGTACTTC; cdr3_aa: CASSLAWGLQETQYF
j_call: TRBJ2-5; clone_size: few; v_call: TRBV5-6; d_call: TRBD2; cdr3_nt: TGTGCCAGCAGCTTAGACGGGGGGGCCGAGGAGACCCAGTACTTC; cdr3_aa: CASSLDGGAEETQYF
j_call: TRBJ2-1; clone_size: NA; v_call: TRBV27; d_call: NA; cdr3_nt: TGTGCCAGCAGTTTCCTCCAAGTCAATGAGCAGTTCTTC; cdr3_aa: CASSFLQVNEQFF
j_call: TRBJ1-5; clone_size: NA; v_call: TRBV3-1; d_call: NA; cdr3_nt: TGTGCCAGCAGCCAAGAAAGGGGAGGTCAGCCCCAGCATTTT; cdr3_aa: CASSQERGGQPQHF
j_call: TRBJ1-1; clone_size: NA; v_call: TRBV10-3; d_call: NA; cdr3_nt: TGTGCCATCACTGACGGGAACACTGAAGCTTTCTTT; cdr3_aa: CAITDGNTEAFF
j_call: TRBJ1-2; clone_size: NA; v_call: TRBV29-1; d_call: NA; cdr3_nt: TGCAGCGTTGCGGGTTTGGAAGGCTACACCTTC; cdr3_aa: CSVAGLEGYTF